This is a list of T cell receptor beta chains from one sample in a study of human T cells and chemical hapten exposure. One entry per CDR3 protein, called by TCRdb with MiXCR from the RACE reads. This repertoire shows tens of thousands of distinct CDR3 sequences, 8% to 10% found once; its top ten account for around 3.6%. The specimen comprised whole blood, sampled in connection with sensitization to the hapten diphenylcyclopropenone (DPC). All receptors come from a woman aged 40 to 55 with alopecia areata. Some clones in this sample may be carry-over from other donors' samples. Each CDR3 is given with its conserved first and last residue. The D gene is left open where the match is weak. Clone size is stated in some rows and not others, as once, few, many or a class when expanded.

v_call	clone_size	d_call	j_call	cdr3_nt	cdr3_aa
TRBV12-3/TRBV12-4	few	NA	TRBJ2-5	TGTGCCAGCAGTTCCGGGACGACCCAAGGAGAGACCCAGTACTTC	CASSSGTTQGETQYF
TRBV15	few	NA	TRBJ2-3	TGTGCCACCAGCAGAGTAAGGACAGATACGCAGTATTTT	CATSRVRTDTQYF
TRBV12-3/TRBV12-4	many	TRBD1	TRBJ1-1	TGTGCCAGCAGGAGACAGGGGGGAGGGAACACTGAAGCTTTCTTT	CASRRQGGGNTEAFF
TRBV6-2/TRBV6-3	few	TRBD1	TRBJ2-2	TGTGCCAGCAGTTACCTATGGACAGGGGACACCGGGGAGCTGTTTTTT	CASSYLWTGDTGELFF
TRBV4-3	many	NA	TRBJ2-1	TGCGCCAGCAGCCAAGGGCGACAGGATTACAATGAGCAGTTCTTC	CASSQGRQDYNEQFF
TRBV6-1	many	TRBD2	TRBJ2-3	TGTGCCAGCCGACTAGCGGGGGCAGATACGCAGTATTTT	CASRLAGADTQYF
TRBV7-2	few	TRBD1	TRBJ2-7	TGTGCCAGCAGCTTAACAGGGGTCCCCTCCTACGAGCAGTACTTC	CASSLTGVPSYEQYF
TRBV29-1	NA	NA	TRBJ1-6	TGCAGCGCCACAACAGGGATGGATTCACCCCTCCACTTT	CSATTGMDSPLHF
TRBV11-1	NA	TRBD1	TRBJ2-5	TGTGCCAGCAGCCCCCGACAGGGCGTTCAAGAGACCCAGTACTTC	CASSPRQGVQETQYF
TRBV3-2	NA	NA	TRBJ1-4	TGTGCCAGCAGCCCAGGGGAGGTTCGAGAAAAACTGTTTTTT	CASSPGEVREKLFF
TRBV6-6	many	NA	TRBJ2-2	TGTGCCAGCACAAACCACAGGGAGGCCGGGGAGCTGTTTTTT	CASTNHREAGELFF
TRBV7-9	many	NA	TRBJ1-2	TGTGCCAGCAGCTTAGCCAGGATGGCGCGGGGCTACACCTTC	CASSLARMARGYTF
TRBV4-3	once	NA	TRBJ2-7	TGCGCCGGCAGCGAGGGAACAGGGTCCTACAAGCAGTACTTC	CAGSEGTGSYKQYF
TRBV7-2	many	NA	TRBJ1-5	TGTGCCAGCAATTTACGTCAGTTCAATCAGCCCCAGCATTTT	CASNLRQFNQPQHF
TRBV12-3/TRBV12-4	few	NA	TRBJ2-3	TGTGCCAGCAGTTTAGACTCCTATAGCACAGATACGCAGTATTTT	CASSLDSYSTDTQYF
TRBV7-9	NA	NA	TRBJ1-2	TGTGCCAGCAGCCCATCAGGGCTCCCTTTGTATGGCTACACCTTC	CASSPSGLPLYGYTF
TRBV4-1	NA	TRBD1	TRBJ2-3	TGCGCCAGCAGCCCGGGTAGGGGGCTAGGAACAGATACGCAGTATTTT	CASSPGRGLGTDTQYF
TRBV20-1	NA	TRBD2	TRBJ2-7	TGCAGTGCTAGGAGGCTAGCGGGTGGCTCCTACGAGCAGTACTTC	CSARRLAGGSYEQYF
TRBV3-1	many	NA	TRBJ2-2	TGTGCCAGCAGCCAAGATAGTTCCATCCTTCCCCATCGTGCGAACACCGGGGAGCTGTTTTTT	CASSQDSSILPHRANTGELFF
TRBV6-2/TRBV6-3	many	TRBD1	TRBJ1-1	TGTGCCAGCAGAACCCGGACAGGGGACACTGAAGCTTTCTTT	CASRTRTGDTEAFF
TRBV10-3	NA	NA	TRBJ1-1	TGTGCCATCAGTGAGTGGGCACAGAACACTGAAGCTTTCTTT	CAISEWAQNTEAFF
TRBV4-3	NA	NA	TRBJ1-6	TGCGCCAGCAGCCAAGTCCGGTTAGGATCACCCCTCCACTTT	CASSQVRLGSPLHF
TRBV5-1	NA	TRBD1	TRBJ1-3	TGCGCCAGCAGCGATGGAGGGACAGCTGGAAACACCATATATTTT	CASSDGGTAGNTIYF
TRBV5-6	many	TRBD1	TRBJ1-2	TGTGCCAGCAGCCGGCCAGGGGGCGGCAAGATGAACTATGGCTACACCTTC	CASSRPGGGKMNYGYTF
TRBV18	many	TRBD1	TRBJ1-1	TGTGCCAGCTCACCCGACAGGGGGCTGCCTGAAGCTTTCTTT	CASSPDRGLPEAFF
TRBV27	few	NA	TRBJ2-2	TGTGCCAGCGGGAGGCTAGCGAGTGGCACCGGGGAGCTGTTTTTT	CASGRLASGTGELFF
TRBV20-1	NA	TRBD1	TRBJ2-2	TGCAGTGCTAGTGGGCAGGGGGCTGGCGGGGAGCTGTTTTTT	CSASGQGAGGELFF
TRBV4-1	few	NA	TRBJ2-5	TGCGCCAGCAGCCAAGCATGGGACTTATCCCAAGAGACCCAGTACTTC	CASSQAWDLSQETQYF
TRBV28	many	NA	TRBJ2-4	TGTGCCAGCAGTCCAAATCCAGGGTGGGCCAAAAACATTCAGTACTTC	CASSPNPGWAKNIQYF
TRBV3-1	many	NA	TRBJ2-7	TGTGCCAGCAGCCAAGAGGGTCCGCCTAGACCCTACGAGCAGTACTTC	CASSQEGPPRPYEQYF
TRBV4-1	medium-sized	TRBD1	TRBJ1-2	TGCGCCAGCAGCCAACATCTGTCAGGGGGGGGCTATGGCTACACCTTC	CASSQHLSGGGYGYTF
TRBV3-1	NA	NA	TRBJ2-2	TGTGCCAGCAGCCTAGACTGGCCGGGGGCCGGGGAGCTGTTTTTT	CASSLDWPGAGELFF
TRBV29-1	many	NA	TRBJ1-1	TGCAGCGGGAACAGGGTCGACACTGAAGCTTTCTTT	CSGNRVDTEAFF
TRBV30	NA	NA	TRBJ2-1	TGTGCCTGGAGTGTATCTCAAGTCTACAATGAGCAGTTCTTC	CAWSVSQVYNEQFF
TRBV6-2/TRBV6-3	once	TRBD2	TRBJ2-3	TGTGCCAGCAGTTACTCCCCGGGCCTCGCGGGGGGACCCCCAAGCACAGGTACGCAGTATTTT	CASSYSPGLAGGPPSTGTQYF
TRBV7-6	NA	NA	TRBJ2-5	TGTGCCAGCAGCCTAGTGGCAGCATCAGAGACCCAGTACTTC	CASSLVAASETQYF
TRBV6-2/TRBV6-3	many	TRBD2	TRBJ2-1	TGTGCCAGCACAACTAGCGGATCGAGCTCCTACAATGAGCAGTTCTTC	CASTTSGSSSYNEQFF
TRBV2	few	TRBD2	TRBJ2-7	TGTGCCAGCAGTGAGATGTATGCTAGCGGGAACACCTACGAGCAGTACTTC	CASSEMYASGNTYEQYF
TRBV20-1	many	TRBD2	TRBJ2-7	TGCAGTGCTAGAGATCCGCTAGCGGGCTTGGGGGAGCAGTACTTC	CSARDPLAGLGEQYF
TRBV12-3/TRBV12-4	NA	NA	TRBJ1-1	TGTGCCAGCACCCGAGGACAGTCGAACACTGAAGCTTTCTTT	CASTRGQSNTEAFF
TRBV18	many	TRBD1	TRBJ1-2	TGTGCCAGCTCACCAGACAGGGGGACAGGTGCCGTGTCCTACACCTTC	CASSPDRGTGAVSYTF
TRBV7-2	few	NA	TRBJ1-5	TGTGCCAGCAGCTTTATATTGGGTCAGCCCCAGCATTTT	CASSFILGQPQHF
TRBV28	many	NA	TRBJ1-5	TGTGCCAGCAGTTTATCTCCGGGCAGACCGCAGCCCCAGCATTTT	CASSLSPGRPQPQHF
TRBV7-2	few	TRBD1	TRBJ2-2	TGTGCCAGCAGCCGACAGGGGAACACCGGGGAGCTGTTTTTT	CASSRQGNTGELFF
TRBV21-1	many	NA	TRBJ1-5	TGTGCCAGCAGCACCCGCCCAGGATGGGACAGGGTTCAGCCCCAGCATTTT	CASSTRPGWDRVQPQHF
TRBV7-8	NA	TRBD1	TRBJ2-7	TGTGCCAGCAGCTGGGACAGGGGGCATCTGTACTTC	CASSWDRGHLYF
TRBV12-2	many	NA	TRBJ2-5	TGTGCAAGTCGCGACCGACTAAAGCCCCGAGAGACCCAGTACTTC	CASRDRLKPRETQYF
TRBV25-1	many	TRBD2	TRBJ2-5	TGTGCCAGCAGTGAATTGGGGTCTAGCGGGGGCGGGGAGACCCAGTACTTC	CASSELGSSGGGETQYF
TRBV14	few	NA	TRBJ2-7	TGTGCCAGCAGCCAAGCAGGTATAGTTAGGTACGAGCAGTACTTC	CASSQAGIVRYEQYF
TRBV7-8	few	NA	TRBJ2-2	TGTGCCAGCAGCTTATTTCCGGGCCCCTTCAACACCGGGGAGCTGTTTTTT	CASSLFPGPFNTGELFF
TRBV7-8	many	NA	TRBJ1-1	TGTGCCAGCAGCTTCCGGGGCAGTGAAGCTTTCTTT	CASSFRGSEAFF
TRBV6-2/TRBV6-3	many	NA	TRBJ2-3	TGTGCCAGCACCGATTCCTATACGCAGTATTTT	CASTDSYTQYF
TRBV5-1	few	NA	TRBJ2-1	TGCGCCAGCAAGGAAAACGGGGATGAGCAGTTCTTC	CASKENGDEQFF